This TCR beta chain was recorded in a study of blood T cell repertoires in COVID-19. About the research overall: Samples came from the United States, Italy and Spain, spanning acute and convalescent COVID-19. PBMCs, B-cell-depleted T cells, or T cells provided the cDNA or gDNA that made up the material.

This CDR3 is 12 amino acids long. V shed 11 bases and J shed 4 bases, with 15 bases lying between them. Per the germline V gene, CDR1 is SGHVS and CDR2 is FQNEAQ. In the original analysis: Estimates of nucleated cell counts were drawn from the amplification of reference gene primers. Assay: immunoSEQ multiplex PCR; the TCRdb copy retains only in-frame clones and omits some. V and J calls and clone size are given by that table; D and trimming were obtained from the DNA. Among 50,000 to 65,000 clones listed, 85% to 95% were seen once. This chain connects TRBV7-8 to TRBJ2-7; D possibly corresponds to TRBD2 (6 bases). The TCR comes from a man aged 45-65 years with active COVID-19. The specimen was peripheral blood. CDR3 bases: TGTGCCCCTCCCAGTGGGGGGTACGAGCAGTACTTC. Protein sequence: CAPPSGGYEQYF. The full variable domain, rest sourced from reference TRBV7-8 and TRBJ2-7, is GAGVSQSPRYKVAKRGQDVALRCDPISGHVSLFWYQQALGQGPEFLTYFQNEAQLDKSGLPSDRFFAERPEGSVSTLKIQRTQQEDSAVYLCAPPSGGYEQYFGPGTRLTVT.